Below are 9 T cell receptor beta chains sequenced from a single sample in a study of cytomegalovirus exposure and HLA in healthy donors. 60 Vbeta and 13 Jbeta primers were used in PCR. Clones were sequenced by immunoSEQ multiplex PCR, and TCRdb holds only the in-frame ones, with some missing. Among under 200,000 clones listed, around 68% were seen once. Sequenced sample: PBMCs. These receptors were taken from a man in his forties or fifties in good health and CMV-seronegative.

The gene calls are TRBV7-9 and TRBJ1-3; D remains ambiguous. V lost 5 bases to trimming and J lost 0 bases, with 14 bases between them. This CDR3 is built from 16 residues. Per germline, CDR1 SEHNR and CDR2 FQNEAQ (reference sequence). The DNA of the CDR3 is TGTGCCAGCAGCCCGAAGTCCCTGGCCTCTGGAAACACCATATATTTT. This sequence encodes CASSPKSLASGNTIYF.

This chain joins TRBV19 and TRBJ2-7; the match to TRBD2 covers 10 bases. Germline V gene lookup returns CDR1 LNHDA and CDR2 SQIVND (reference sequence). The CDR3 has 18 amino acids. With 0 bases clipped from V and 6 bases from J, the junction kept 14 bases outside the gene matches. CDR3 protein: CASSIDTGASGRAGEQYF. The CDR3 coding sequence is TGTGCCAGTAGTATAGACACAGGGGCCAGCGGGAGGGCTGGCGAGCAGTACTTC.

The gene calls are TRBV29-1 and TRBJ1-1; D possibly corresponds to TRBD1 (5 bases). CDR1 and CDR2 (germline): SQVTM, ANQGSEA. The CDR3 is 13 amino acids. Trimming shortened V by 2 bases and J by 4 bases, and 11 bases separated the two germline ends. The CDR3 here is CSVEPLGGTEAFF. The CDR3 coding sequence is TGCAGCGTTGAACCCCTGGGGGGCACTGAAGCTTTCTTT.

This clone was counted once. This chain links TRBV4-1 with TRBJ1-2; D is perhaps TRBD1 (6 bases). V lost 1 base and J 2 bases, leaving 11 bases between the germline ends. This CDR3 is 15 amino acids long. Per germline, CDR1 MGHRA and CDR2 YSYEKL. The CDR3 coding sequence is TGCGCCAGCAGCCAAGCAAACAGGGAGAACTATGGCTACACCTTC. It yields the protein CASSQANRENYGYTF.

This chain joins TRBV6-1 and TRBJ2-5, with D possibly matching TRBD1 (6 bases). V lost 2 bases and J 5 bases, leaving 15 bases between the germline ends. The CDR3 consists of 15 residues. Per the germline V gene, CDR1 is MNHNS and CDR2 is SASEGT. The CDR3 nucleotides are TGTGCCAGCAGTGAAAGCCTGCAGGGGCTTGAGACCCAGTACTTC. Translation: CASSESLQGLETQYF.

To note about this clone: Other nucleotide sequences from this sample produce the same CDR3. This sequence joins TRBV5-1 and TRBJ1-1; D possibly corresponds to TRBD1 (6 bases). Germline V gene data show CDR1 as SGHRS and CDR2 as YFSETQ. The V end was cut by 3 bases, the J end by 5 bases, with 14 bases between. There are 14 residues in the CDR3. This chain's CDR3 is CASSWGQGGTEAFF. In nucleotides, the CDR3 is TGCGCCAGCAGCTGGGGACAAGGGGGAACTGAAGCTTTCTTT.

This chain connects TRBV9 to TRBJ2-1, with D unresolved. The CDR3 totals 14 residues. Germline V gives CDR1 SGDLS, CDR2 YYNGEE. Trimming took off 0 bases at V and 6 bases at J, with 10 bases between the two ends. CDR3: CASSVETLSNEQFF. DNA for the CDR3: TGTGCCAGCAGCGTAGAGACTCTCTCCAATGAGCAGTTCTTC.

This sequence joins TRBV5-6 and TRBJ1-5, with D possibly TRBD1 on 6 matching bases. The V gene's germline CDR1 is SGHDT and CDR2 YYEEEE. The V end lost 4 bases, the J end lost 4 bases, and 15 bases lay between the germline ends. The CDR3 totals 15 residues. The CDR3 reads CASSTAGAWNQPQHF. Here the CDR3 DNA reads TGTGCCAGCAGCACCGCGGGGGCCTGGAATCAGCCCCAGCATTTT.

The rearrangement joins TRBV29-1 to TRBJ2-7; TRBD1 matches at 8 bases. The CDR3 loop spans 13 amino acids. Germline V lookup: CDR1 SQVTM, CDR2 ANQGSEA. V was clipped by 4 bases and J by 5 bases; unmatched bases: 7. In DNA form, the CDR3 reads TGCAGCGTTGTAGGACAGGGCTGGCACGAGCAGTACTTC. It codes for CSVVGQGWHEQYF.